These T cell receptor beta chains were read from a single sample in a study of cytomegalovirus exposure and HLA in healthy donors. Repertoires were generated with immunoSEQ multiplex PCR, while TCRdb's copy carries only in-frame clones and drops some. The table includes 140,000 to 150,000 clones, more than 75% detected once. The sequenced sample consisted of PBMCs. These receptors all stem from a female donor in good health and CMV-seronegative. The CDR3 runs from the conserved cysteine through the conserved F or W. Fields, in order: CDR3 protein, CDR3 DNA, V gene, clone size, D gene, J gene. The D gene is left open where the match is weak. The size of a clone is reported for some rows only, either as once, few or many, or as a class for expanded clones.

CDR3aa: CASSVVQFEQYF; CDR3nt: TGTGCCAGCAGTGTTGTACAGTTCGAGCAGTACTTC; v_gene: TRBV2; abundance: NA; d_gene: NA; j_gene: TRBJ2-7
CDR3aa: CASSWGLTGTHF; CDR3nt: TGTGCCAGCAGCTGGGGGTTAACCGGGACACACTTC; v_gene: TRBV7-2; abundance: NA; d_gene: NA; j_gene: TRBJ2-7
CDR3aa: CASSLGQQANYGYTF; CDR3nt: TGTGCCAGCAGCCTCGGACAGCAAGCTAACTATGGCTACACCTTC; v_gene: TRBV9; abundance: NA; d_gene: NA; j_gene: TRBJ1-2
CDR3aa: CAWNNWDSLWEQFF; CDR3nt: TGTGCCTGGAATAACTGGGACAGTCTCTGGGAGCAGTTCTTC; v_gene: TRBV30; abundance: NA; d_gene: TRBD1; j_gene: TRBJ2-1
CDR3aa: CASSLYVRRGPRDTQYF; CDR3nt: TGTGCCAGCAGCTTATATGTGAGGCGGGGCCCAAGGGATACGCAGTATTTT; v_gene: TRBV7-6; abundance: NA; d_gene: NA; j_gene: TRBJ2-3
CDR3aa: CASSTSGTELFTYEQYF; CDR3nt: TGTGCCAGCAGCACGAGCGGGACTGAACTTTTTACCTACGAGCAGTACTTC; v_gene: TRBV11-2; abundance: NA; d_gene: TRBD2; j_gene: TRBJ2-7
CDR3aa: CASSPTGTGVQPQHF; CDR3nt: TGTGCCAGCAGCCCTACCGGGACAGGGGTTCAGCCCCAGCATTTT; v_gene: TRBV7-9; abundance: NA; d_gene: TRBD1; j_gene: TRBJ1-5
CDR3aa: CASSISVVNTEAFF; CDR3nt: TGTGCCAGTAGTATCTCAGTTGTGAACACTGAAGCTTTCTTT; v_gene: TRBV19; abundance: NA; d_gene: NA; j_gene: TRBJ1-1
CDR3aa: CASSSLKGVTVDQPQHF; CDR3nt: TGTGCCAGTAGTTCACTTAAGGGGGTAACGGTGGATCAGCCCCAGCATTTT; v_gene: TRBV19; abundance: NA; d_gene: NA; j_gene: TRBJ1-5
CDR3aa: CASSPGGRDNEQFF; CDR3nt: TGTGCCAGCAGCCCAGGGGGCCGGGACAATGAGCAGTTCTTC; v_gene: TRBV7-3; abundance: NA; d_gene: TRBD1; j_gene: TRBJ2-1
CDR3aa: CASSQDPVSYNEQFF; CDR3nt: TGCGCCAGCAGCCAAGACCCAGTCTCCTACAATGAGCAGTTCTTC; v_gene: TRBV4-3; abundance: NA; d_gene: NA; j_gene: TRBJ2-1
CDR3aa: CASSQKAEPQHF; CDR3nt: TGTGCCAGTAGCCAAAAAGCGGAGCCCCAGCATTTT; v_gene: TRBV19; abundance: NA; d_gene: NA; j_gene: TRBJ1-5
CDR3aa: CAWDSLGHSGANVLTF; CDR3nt: TGTGCCTGGGATTCCCTGGGGCACTCTGGGGCCAACGTCCTGACTTTC; v_gene: TRBV30; abundance: once; d_gene: NA; j_gene: TRBJ2-6
CDR3aa: CASSGGLFEQYF; CDR3nt: TGTGCCAGCAGTGGAGGACTGTTCGAGCAGTACTTC; v_gene: TRBV6-1; abundance: NA; d_gene: NA; j_gene: TRBJ2-7
CDR3aa: CASSLGASTNEKLFF; CDR3nt: TGTGCCAGCAGCTTGGGGGCATCAACTAATGAAAAACTGTTTTTT; v_gene: TRBV7-2; abundance: NA; d_gene: NA; j_gene: TRBJ1-4
CDR3aa: CSALSEGSSYNEQFF; CDR3nt: TGCAGCGCCCTCTCGGAGGGGAGCTCCTACAATGAGCAGTTCTTC; v_gene: TRBV29-1; abundance: NA; d_gene: NA; j_gene: TRBJ2-1
CDR3aa: CASAGTEAFQPQHF; CDR3nt: TGTGCCAGCGCCGGGACAGAAGCTTTTCAGCCCCAGCATTTT; v_gene: TRBV28; abundance: NA; d_gene: TRBD1; j_gene: TRBJ1-5
CDR3aa: CASSKVEYGGMRKLFF; CDR3nt: TGTGCCAGCAGCAAGGTCGAGTACGGGGGGATGAGGAAACTGTTTTTT; v_gene: TRBV7-2; abundance: NA; d_gene: NA; j_gene: TRBJ1-4
CDR3aa: CASSGAAGGLDNSPLHF; CDR3nt: TGTGCCAGCAGTGGGGCGGCAGGGGGCCTGGATAATTCACCCCTCCACTTT; v_gene: TRBV28; abundance: NA; d_gene: TRBD1; j_gene: TRBJ1-6
CDR3aa: CASSFVRGNTEAFF; CDR3nt: TGCGCCAGCAGCTTCGTCAGGGGCAACACTGAAGCTTTCTTT; v_gene: TRBV5-1; abundance: NA; d_gene: NA; j_gene: TRBJ1-1
CDR3aa: CASSQDNDRGLNTEAFF; CDR3nt: TGTGCCAGCAGCCAAGATAACGACAGGGGGCTGAACACTGAAGCTTTCTTT; v_gene: TRBV14; abundance: NA; d_gene: TRBD1; j_gene: TRBJ1-1
CDR3aa: CASSYSSGSRGTQYF; CDR3nt: TGTGCCAGCAGTTACTCTAGCGGGAGTAGAGGGACGCAGTATTTT; v_gene: TRBV6-5; abundance: NA; d_gene: TRBD2; j_gene: TRBJ2-3
CDR3aa: CAINSGTGTGGYTF; CDR3nt: TGTGCCATCAATTCCGGGACAGGGACGGGAGGCTACACCTTC; v_gene: TRBV10-3; abundance: NA; d_gene: TRBD1; j_gene: TRBJ1-2
CDR3aa: CASSIGSSAGTDTQYF; CDR3nt: TGTGCCAGTAGTATAGGTTCTAGCGCGGGCACAGATACGCAGTATTTT; v_gene: TRBV19; abundance: NA; d_gene: NA; j_gene: TRBJ2-3
CDR3aa: CSVERGFGEQYF; CDR3nt: TGCAGCGTTGAAAGGGGGTTCGGGGAGCAGTACTTC; v_gene: TRBV29-1; abundance: NA; d_gene: NA; j_gene: TRBJ2-7
CDR3aa: CASSPTPGGRGNNEQFF; CDR3nt: TGTGCCAGCAGTCCCACCCCAGGGGGCCGCGGGAACAATGAGCAGTTCTTC; v_gene: TRBV28; abundance: NA; d_gene: TRBD1; j_gene: TRBJ2-1